The 25 T cell receptor beta chains below all came from one sample that was sequenced in a study of CD8+ T cells in alopecia areata. Extracted from the samples, RNA was reverse transcribed into cDNA to serve as the sequencing template. TCRdb's copy holds only in-frame clones and misses some; the assay was immunoSEQ multiplex PCR. The sample yields 1,500 to 2,000 clones, without any singletons. The sample comprised lesional skin. The receptors were sampled from a C3H/HeJ mouse with alopecia areata. The mouse line has the MHC haplotype H2-k.

This clone is deemed medium-sized. Here the gene names and germline are mouse. The CDR3 end is not reached by the read, which stops 4 residues before it; the germline J gene fills it in. This sequence joins TRBV13-1 and TRBJ2-3, with 11 bases matching TRBD2. The ends lost 2 bases at V and 0 bases at J; junction bases unmatched: 5. There are 17 residues in the CDR3. Germline V lookup: CDR1 NSHNY, CDR2 SYGAGN. The CDR3 bases that were read are TGTGCCAGCAGTGACTGGGACTGGGGGACTAGTGCAGAA. This encodes CASSDWDWGTSAE. The CDR3 in its entirety is CASSDWDWGTSAETLYF.

This clone was recorded many times. The genes and germline here are from mouse. The read ends 4 residues early relative to the CDR3; the germline J gene fills the gap. This chain links TRBV13-3 with TRBJ1-1, with a weak D call TRBD1 (5 bases). Germline V CDR1 and CDR2: NNHDY, SYVADS. This CDR3 is 14 amino acids long. Partial CDR3 DNA: TGTGCCAGCAGTGAAGGCCTGGGGGGGAGA. This encodes CASSEGLGGR. The whole CDR3 sequence is CASSEGLGGREVFF.

There are many counts of this clone. Germline and genes: mouse. Read data end 4 residues before the CDR3 end; the end is taken from the germline J gene. The gene calls are TRBV1 and TRBJ1-2; the D gene is possibly TRBD1 (5 bases). Germline V gives CDR1 NSQYPW, CDR2 LRSPGD (reference sequence). Trimming pared 0 bases from V and 3 bases from J, leaving 8 bases between. CDR3 length: 14 residues. The part of the CDR3 DNA that was read is TGCACCTGCAGTGCAGATCTGGGGGACTCC. It translates to CTCSADLGDS. In full, the CDR3 is CTCSADLGDSDYTF.

In the case of this clone: Gene names and germline match the mouse. The read finishes 4 residues shy of the CDR3 end, and the germline J gene is used to complete it. The chain links TRBV2 to TRBJ2-3; D is undetermined. V lost 8 bases, J lost 3 bases, and 9 bases lay in between. CDR1 LGHNA and CDR2 YSYQKL come from the germline V gene. This CDR3 has 12 residues. The CDR3 region is CASPPQAETLYF. The CDR3 DNA, read in part, is TGTGCCAGCCCCCCACAGGCAGAA.

This clone was found many times. The germline and genes are mouse ones. The read is 4 residues too short to cover the CDR3 end, so that end is filled in from the germline J gene. The chain has TRBV1 and TRBJ1-2, with 8 bases matching TRBD1. V trimming: 1 base; J trimming: 2 bases; junction bases outside the gene matches: 3. This CDR3 is 15 amino acids long. Germline CDR1 is NSQYPW and CDR2 is LRSPGD (reference sequence). This CDR3 is CTCSAGQGRNSDYTF. The CDR3 DNA, read in part, is TGCACCTGCAGTGCAGGACAGGGGAGGAACTCC.

This clone was seen a handful of times. At residue 12, TCRdb's protein is not the same as the translated DNA, so the protein here was read from the DNA. Since a far larger clone is one base different, this is likely a read error. Mouse names are used for the genes. The CDR3 end is not reached by the read, which stops 3 residues before it; the germline J gene fills it in. This chain connects TRBV19 to TRBJ1-3, with TRBD1 matching 10 bases. Per germline, CDR1 FNHDT and CDR2 SITEND (reference sequence). This CDR3 is 15 amino acids long. CDR3 sequence: CPSSRDRGERGTLYF. The DNA read from the CDR3 is TGTCCCAGCAGTCGGGACAGGGGAGAGAGGGGTACG.

Sample share makes this clone large. Gene and germline names: mouse. The CDR3 extends 4 residues past the end of the read, so its final part is completed from the germline J gene. The rearrangement uses TRBV19 and TRBJ2-2, with 9 bases matching TRBD2. V gave up 6 bases and J gave up 4 bases; unmatched junction bases: 4. Germline V gene lookup returns CDR1 FNHDT and CDR2 SITEND (reference sequence). The length of the CDR3 is 14 residues. CDR3 residues: CASNWGEGTGQLYF. Incomplete CDR3 DNA: TGTGCCAGCAACTGGGGGGAGGGCACCGGG.

In its sample, this clone was seen many times. Gene names denote mouse genes. Read sequence stops 4 residues before the CDR3 end, and the germline J gene provides the missing end. This chain joins TRBV13-2 and TRBJ2-1; 12 positions agree with TRBD2. CDR1 is NNHNN and CDR2 is SYGAGS in the germline V gene (reference sequence). The V gene end was trimmed by 0 bases and the J gene end by 2 bases; junction bases not matched to a gene: 9. The CDR3 runs 19 residues. The sequenced CDR3 bases are TGTGCCAGCGGTGATGTCGACTGGGGGGGCTCCTGGGACTATGCT. Translating gives CASGDVDWGGSWDYA. The CDR3 in its entirety is CASGDVDWGGSWDYAEQFF.

This clone was counted many times. Gene names refer to mouse genes. The CDR3 end is not reached by the read, which stops 4 residues before it; the germline J gene fills it in. The chain has TRBV13-3 and TRBJ2-3; perhaps TRBD2 as D (6 bases). The CDR3 consists of 14 residues. V was cut by 1 base and J by 1 base, with 7 bases left in between. Per germline, CDR1 NNHDY and CDR2 SYVADS. The CDR3 spells CASSDLGRAETLYF. The DNA read from the CDR3 is TGTGCCAGCAGTGATCTGGGGCGTGCAGAA.

This clone has at least ten counts. Genes and germline are mouse. The CDR3 is cut off 4 residues early in the read; its end comes from the germline J gene. J is TRBJ1-2 and V is TRBV1; D may be TRBD1 (5 bases). The CDR3 is 13 residues long. Germline lookup yields CDR1 NSQYPW and CDR2 LRSPGD (reference sequence). The CDR3 DNA, read in part, is TGCACCTGCAGTGCAGATTCAGGGCCC. Translation gives CTCSADSGP. In full, the CDR3 reads CTCSADSGPDYTF.

This clone has just a few counts. This sequence may be a read error, since a much larger clone differs from it by one base. Gene names are mouse gene names. The read ends 4 residues early relative to the CDR3; the germline J gene fills the gap. This chain uses TRBV3 with TRBJ2-7; 8 nucleotides match TRBD1. There are 15 residues in the CDR3. Losses at the gene ends were 6 bases for V and 0 bases for J; bases not matched to a gene: 7. Germline CDR1 and CDR2: SNHLY and FYNGKV (reference sequence). This CDR3 reads CASSIGTGGSYEQYF. The CDR3 DNA, read in part, is TGTGCCAGCAGTATCGGGACAGGCGGCTCCTAT.

This clone was counted at least ten times. Genes and germline are mouse. The read ends 4 residues early relative to the CDR3; the germline J gene fills the gap. V is TRBV31 and J is TRBJ1-2; 10 nucleotides line up with TRBD1. Per germline, CDR1 GKSSPN and CDR2 SITVG. Losses at the gene ends were 1 base for V and 0 bases for J; bases not matched to a gene: 5. This CDR3 spans 16 amino acids. Partial CDR3 DNA: TGTGCCTGGAGTCCGGACAGGGGGGATGCAAACTCC. It is translated as CAWSPDRGDANS. Given in full, the CDR3 is CAWSPDRGDANSDYTF. Together with reference TRBV31 and TRBJ1-2, the CDR3 gives the full variable domain: AQTIHQWPVAEIKAVGSPLSLGCTIKGKSSPNLYWYWQATGGTLQQLFYSITVGQVESVVQLNLSASRPKDDQFILSTEKLLLSHSGFYLCAWSPDRGDANSDYTFGSGTRLLVI.

This clone was detected ten times or more. Each gene name is a mouse one. The DNA ends 4 residues before the CDR3 does, and the rest of the CDR3 is filled in from the germline J gene. The chain employs TRBV12-2 and TRBJ2-7, with TRBD2 matching over 10 bases. The length of the CDR3 is 13 residues. Germline CDR1 SGHLS, CDR2 HYDKME. Trimming at V came to 3 bases and at J to 3 bases, leaving 1 base not matched to a gene. The CDR3 region is CASSWDWGYEQYF. The DNA read from the CDR3 is TGTGCCAGCTCTTGGGACTGGGGCTAT. The full variable domain, its missing parts supplied by reference TRBV12-2 and TRBJ2-7, is NSGVVQSPRYIIKGKGERSILKCIPISGHLSVAWYQQTQGQELKFFIQHYDKMERDKGNLPSRFSVQQFDDYHSEMNMSALELEDSAVYFCASSWDWGYEQYFGPGTRLTVL.

This clone was seen many times. The genes and germline here are from mouse. The read ends 4 residues before the CDR3 terminus; that terminus is restored from the germline J gene. V is TRBV16 and J is TRBJ2-4, with 11 bases fitting TRBD2. This CDR3 has 18 residues. In germline, CDR1 is SGHSA, CDR2 FRNQAP. The covered CDR3 bases are TGTGCAAGCAGCTTAGATCCACACTGGGGGGGCGCGCGAAAC. It codes for CASSLDPHWGGARN. The whole CDR3 is CASSLDPHWGGARNTLYF.

This clone was seen ten or more times. Mouse gene names and germline throughout. The CDR3 is cut off 4 residues early in the read; its end comes from the germline J gene. The chain uses TRBV17 and TRBJ2-5, with 7 nucleotides matching TRBD1. The germline V gene has CDR1 MNHDT and CDR2 YYDKIL. There are 13 residues in the CDR3. CDR3 bases read: TGTGCTAGCAGTCGCACAGGGGTGGAC. Protein: CASSRTGVD. In full, the CDR3 reads CASSRTGVDTQYF.

Ten or more counts support this clone. Gene names follow the mouse nomenclature. The CDR3 loop reads CAWSGTGVSNERLFF. The sequenced CDR3 bases are TGTGCCTGGAGCGGGACAGGGGTTTCCAACGAA. V gene TRBV31 combines with J gene TRBJ1-4; TRBD1 matches at 10 bases. The CDR3 goes on 4 residues after the read ends, and that part is filled in from the germline J gene. Germline V CDR1 and CDR2: GKSSPN, SITVG. The CDR3 has 15 amino acids. V lost 3 bases to trimming and J lost 0 bases; unmatched junction nucleotides: 1.

This clone has at least ten counts. The gene names here belong to mouse. The read terminates 4 residues ahead of where the CDR3 ends, so the germline J gene completes it. The genes are TRBV31 and TRBJ2-1; TRBD2 aligns across 11 bases. Trimming took 0 bases from V and 6 from J; bases not matched to a gene: 4. This CDR3 has 15 residues. Germline CDR1 GKSSPN, CDR2 SITVG. The sequenced CDR3 bases are TGTGCCTGGAGTCTAGACTGGGGGGGGCTTGCT. Its translation is CAWSLDWGGLA. The whole CDR3 reads CAWSLDWGGLAEQFF.

This clone was seen at least ten times. Genes and germline are mouse. The CDR3 end is not reached by the read, which stops 4 residues before it; the germline J gene fills it in. The V and J genes are TRBV19 and TRBJ2-1, with unresolved D. CDR1 FNHDT and CDR2 SITEND come from the germline V gene (reference sequence). V lost 1 base and J lost 0, with 5 bases in between. The CDR3 consists of 14 residues. The CDR3 sequence is CASSIRHNYAEQFF. The part of the CDR3 DNA that was read is TGTGCCAGCAGTATACGACATAACTATGCT.

For this clone: Here the gene names and germline are mouse. The observed sequence ends 4 residues before the CDR3 terminus, with the missing tail filled in from the germline J gene. Other DNA sequences of this sample code for an identical CDR3. V and J are TRBV19 and TRBJ1-2; 8 bases are shared with TRBD1. Germline CDR1 reads FNHDT; CDR2 reads SITEND (reference sequence). Trimming removed 2 bases from V and 4 bases from J; junction bases left unmatched: 7. This CDR3 is 15 amino acids long. The CDR3 DNA, read in part, is TGTGCCAGCAGTATCGGGACAGGCGGCGGCTCC. This gives the protein CASSIGTGGGS. The entire CDR3 reads CASSIGTGGGSDYTF.

This clone was counted many times. Here the gene names and germline are mouse. The read ends 4 residues shy of where the CDR3 ends; the end is completed using the germline J gene. V and J are TRBV24 and TRBJ1-1; the match to TRBD1 covers 8 bases. Germline V gene data show CDR1 as KGHTA and CDR2 as FRNEEI. The CDR3 sequence is 14 residues long. Unmatched junction bases numbered 6, after V lost 5 bases and J lost 4 bases. The part of the CDR3 DNA that was read is TGTGCCAGCAGTACCGACAGGGGAGGCACA. Protein: CASSTDRGGT. In full, the CDR3 is CASSTDRGGTEVFF.

This clone has a handful of counts. TCRdb lists a protein that is different at residue 15 from the translated DNA; the protein given here uses the DNA translation. The listed genes are named as in mouse. The read terminates 3 residues ahead of where the CDR3 ends, so the germline J gene completes it. The V gene is TRBV13-2, the J gene TRBJ1-6; 9 nucleotides match TRBD1. TRBJ1-6 is an ORF; its function is uncertain. J gave up 0 bases and V 0 bases, and 4 bases lay outside the gene matches. Germline assignment: CDR1 NNHNN and CDR2 SYGAGS (reference sequence). The CDR3 is 18 amino acids. This chain's CDR3 is CASGDADRGTSYNSPLYF. The sequenced part of the CDR3 DNA is TGTGCCAGCGGTGATGCGGACAGGGGCACTTCCTATAATTCGCCC.

Concerning this clone itself: Gene labels here are mouse ones. The read gets to within 4 residues of the CDR3 end, and the germline J gene fills in the rest. The chain links TRBV2 to TRBJ2-1; TRBD2 aligns across 7 bases. Germline V gene lookup returns CDR1 LGHNA and CDR2 YSYQKL. J gave up 1 base and V 2 bases, and 2 bases lay outside the gene matches. This CDR3 is 15 amino acids long. CDR3 DNA (partial): TGTGCCAGCAGCCAAACGACTGGGAACTATGCT. Encoded protein: CASSQTTGNYA. The entire CDR3 protein is CASSQTTGNYAEQFF.

This clone was found many times. The protein recorded in TCRdb does not match the translated DNA at residue 13; the protein presented here comes from translating the DNA. Mouse gene names apply. The read falls 3 residues short of the CDR3 end, and the missing part is taken from the germline J gene. V and J are TRBV13-2 and TRBJ1-6, with a tentative D call TRBD1 (6 bases). TRBJ1-6 is reported as an ORF; its role is uncertain. Trimming pared 0 bases from V and 7 bases from J, leaving 14 bases between. Germline loops: CDR1 NNHNN, CDR2 SYGAGS (reference sequence). The CDR3 is 16 residues long. Incomplete CDR3 DNA: TGTGCCAGCGGTGATGCCCCAGGGGAGATGAATTCGCCC. Translating gives CASGDAPGEMNSP. The complete CDR3 protein is CASGDAPGEMNSPLYF.

This clone was counted at least ten times. These gene names are mouse names. The read gets to within 4 residues of the CDR3 end, and the germline J gene fills in the rest. This chain joins TRBV31 and TRBJ2-1; possibly TRBD1 for D (5 bases). There are 12 residues in the CDR3. Per the germline V gene, CDR1 is GKSSPN and CDR2 is SITVG. Trimming took off 0 bases at V and 5 bases at J, with 5 bases between the two ends. The sequenced part of the CDR3 DNA is TGTGCCTGGAGTCTAGGGGATGCT. Amino acids: CAWSLGDA. The entire CDR3 protein is CAWSLGDAEQFF.

This clone has a count of ten or more. Each gene name is a mouse one. With the read ending 4 residues before the CDR3 end, the germline J gene is used to fill in that end. The chain is built from TRBV19 and TRBJ1-1; TRBD1 matches 7 bases. The germline V gene has CDR1 FNHDT and CDR2 SITEND (reference sequence). CDR3 length: 13 amino acids. V lost 5 bases, J lost 0 bases, and 1 base stayed unmatched. Partial CDR3 DNA: TGTGCCAGCAGACAGGGGACAAACACA. Translating it yields CASRQGTNT. The whole CDR3 region reads CASRQGTNTEVFF. The variable domain in full, with the rest retrieved from reference TRBV19 and TRBJ1-1, is GGIITQTPKFLIGQEGQKLTLKCQQNFNHDTMYWYRQDSGKGLRLIYYSITENDLQKGDLSEGYDASREKKSSFSLTVTSAQKNEMAVFLCASRQGTNTEVFFGKGTRLTVV.